Here is one T cell receptor beta chain with its context. Unmatched junction bases numbered 8, after V lost 8 bases and J lost 5 bases. In germline, CDR1 is MNHEY, CDR2 SMNVEV (reference sequence). This CDR3 is built from 15 residues. The data were obtained in a study of shared clonotypes between healthy human individuals. Libraries were prepared by immunoSEQ multiplex PCR; TCRdb keeps only in-frame clonotypes and omits some of them. The sample consists of some 2.1 million clones, over 85% of them appearing once. Naivety among CD8 cells was defined by CD45RO negativity and positive CCR7 selection, thereby excluding terminally differentiated effector memory CD45RA+ cells. Every contributor of samples was a Caucasian grown-up residing in Nashville, Tennessee.

The material sequenced was naive CD8+ T cells from PBMCs. The rearrangement links TRBV27 to TRBJ2-2; 10 positions agree with TRBD2. The receptor's source is a man younger than 35 in good health. Some clones in this sample may be carry-over from other donors' samples. This CDR3 reads CASAAGGPRTGELFF. The CDR3 coding sequence is TGTGCCAGCGCAGCGGGAGGGCCGAGGACCGGGGAGCTGTTTTTT.